This record concerns one T cell receptor beta chain sequence. As yet, its antigen is unknown. Amplification used 60 Vbeta primers and 13 Jbeta primers. Authors' methods: A follow-up analysis tallied about 80 million unique TCR beta chains, about 10 million shared. Profiling relied on immunoSEQ multiplex PCR, and the TCRdb table lists in-frame clones only, not all of them. V, J and clone size were drawn from that table, and D and trimming were deduced from the DNA. This sample carries some 85,000 clones, 65% to 85% of them seen once, and the ten largest clones take 2% to 3%. This sample stems from a study of cytomegalovirus exposure and HLA in healthy donors. General study points: The study listed approximately 160 cytomegalovirus-associated TCR beta chains.

Healthy bone marrow donors formed the donor group. The TCR sequence derives from a woman in her fifties or sixties in good health and CMV-seronegative. Sequencing used PBMCs.

DNA for the CDR3: TGTGCCAGCAGTACCCGGACAGGGGGCGCGTGGAGCAATCAGCCCCAGCATTTT. Translating it yields CASSTRTGGAWSNQPQHF. The rearrangement links TRBV28 to TRBJ1-5, with 11 bases that match TRBD1. The CDR3 loop spans 18 amino acids. Trimming took 5 bases from V and 1 from J; bases not matched to a gene: 10. The germline CDR1 and CDR2 sequences are MDHEN and SYDVKM.